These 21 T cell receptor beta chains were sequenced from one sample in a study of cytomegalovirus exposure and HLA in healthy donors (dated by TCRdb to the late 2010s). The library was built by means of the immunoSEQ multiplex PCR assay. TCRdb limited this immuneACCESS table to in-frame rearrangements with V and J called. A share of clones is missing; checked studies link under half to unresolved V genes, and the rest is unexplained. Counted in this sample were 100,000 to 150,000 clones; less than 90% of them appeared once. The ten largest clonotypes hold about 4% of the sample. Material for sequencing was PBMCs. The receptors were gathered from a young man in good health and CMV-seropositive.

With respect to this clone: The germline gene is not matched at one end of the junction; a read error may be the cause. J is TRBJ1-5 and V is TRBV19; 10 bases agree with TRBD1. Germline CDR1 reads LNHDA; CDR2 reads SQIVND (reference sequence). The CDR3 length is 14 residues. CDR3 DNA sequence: TGTGCCAGTAGTGTAGACAGGGGGCAAGGGCCCCAGCATTTT. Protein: CASSVDRGQGPQHF. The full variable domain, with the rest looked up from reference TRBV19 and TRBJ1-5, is DGGITQSPKYLFRKEGQNVTLSCEQNLNHDAMYWYRQDPGQGLRLIYYSQIVNDFQKGDIAEGYSVSREKKESFPLTVTSAQKNPTAFYLCASSVDRGQGPQHFGDGTRLSIL.

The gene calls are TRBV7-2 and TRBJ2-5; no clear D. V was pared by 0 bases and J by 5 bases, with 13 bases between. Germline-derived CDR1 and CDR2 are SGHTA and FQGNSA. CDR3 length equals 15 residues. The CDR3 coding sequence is TGTGCCAGCAGCTTAGCGATTTACTCCAAGGAGACCCAGTACTTC. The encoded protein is CASSLAIYSKETQYF.

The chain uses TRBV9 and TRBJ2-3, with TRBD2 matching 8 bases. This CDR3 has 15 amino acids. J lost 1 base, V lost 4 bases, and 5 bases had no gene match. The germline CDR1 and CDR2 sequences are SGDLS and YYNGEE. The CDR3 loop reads CASSKDSGGTDTQYF. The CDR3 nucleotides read TGTGCCAGCAGCAAAGATAGCGGGGGCACAGATACGCAGTATTTT.

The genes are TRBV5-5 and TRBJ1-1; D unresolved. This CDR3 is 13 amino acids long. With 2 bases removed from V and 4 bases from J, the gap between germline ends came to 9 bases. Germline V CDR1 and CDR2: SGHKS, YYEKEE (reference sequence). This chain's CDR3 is CASSFIAVTEAFF. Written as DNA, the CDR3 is TGTGCCAGCAGCTTCATAGCGGTCACTGAAGCTTTCTTT.

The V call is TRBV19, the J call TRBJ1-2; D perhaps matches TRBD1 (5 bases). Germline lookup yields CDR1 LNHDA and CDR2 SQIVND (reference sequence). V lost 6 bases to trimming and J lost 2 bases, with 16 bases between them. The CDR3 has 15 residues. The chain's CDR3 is CASSLTGFANYGYTF. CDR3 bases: TGTGCCAGTAGCCTAACAGGTTTCGCCAACTATGGCTACACCTTC.

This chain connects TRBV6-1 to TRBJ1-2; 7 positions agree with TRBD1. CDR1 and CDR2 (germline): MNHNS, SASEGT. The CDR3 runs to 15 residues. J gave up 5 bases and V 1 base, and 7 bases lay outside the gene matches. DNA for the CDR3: TGTGCCAGCAGTGAAGAGGGACAGCATGTTTATGGCTACACCTTC. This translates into CASSEEGQHVYGYTF.

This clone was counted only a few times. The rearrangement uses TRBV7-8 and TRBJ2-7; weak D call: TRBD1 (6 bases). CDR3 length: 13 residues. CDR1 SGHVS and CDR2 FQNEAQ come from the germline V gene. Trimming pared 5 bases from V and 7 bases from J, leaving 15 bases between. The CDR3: CASSLISQGEQYF. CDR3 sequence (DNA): TGTGCCAGCAGCCTCATCTCACAGGGAGAGCAGTACTTC.

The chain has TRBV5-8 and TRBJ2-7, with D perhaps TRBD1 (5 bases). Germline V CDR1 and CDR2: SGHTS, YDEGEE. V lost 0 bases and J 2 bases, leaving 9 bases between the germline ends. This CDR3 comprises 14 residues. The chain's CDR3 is CASSLGQGPYEQYF. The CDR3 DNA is TGTGCCAGCAGCTTGGGGCAGGGCCCCTACGAGCAGTACTTC.

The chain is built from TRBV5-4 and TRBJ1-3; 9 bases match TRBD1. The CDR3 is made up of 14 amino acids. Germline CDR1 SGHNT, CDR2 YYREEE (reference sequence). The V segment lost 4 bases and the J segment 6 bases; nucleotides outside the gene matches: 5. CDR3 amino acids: CASSPGTGSNTIYF. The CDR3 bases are TGTGCCAGCAGCCCCGGGACAGGGTCAAACACCATATATTTT.

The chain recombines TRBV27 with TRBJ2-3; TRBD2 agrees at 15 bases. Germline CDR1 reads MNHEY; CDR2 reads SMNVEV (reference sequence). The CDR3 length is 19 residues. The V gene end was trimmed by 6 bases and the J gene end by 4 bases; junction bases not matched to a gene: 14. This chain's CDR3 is CASRSTGLAGGLSPDTQYF. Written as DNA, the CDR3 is TGTGCCAGCAGATCAACCGGACTAGCGGGGGGGCTGAGCCCAGATACGCAGTATTTT.

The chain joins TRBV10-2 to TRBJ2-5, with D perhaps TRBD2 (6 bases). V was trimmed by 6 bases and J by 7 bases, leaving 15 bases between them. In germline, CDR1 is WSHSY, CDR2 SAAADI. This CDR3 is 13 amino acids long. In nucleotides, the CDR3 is TGCGCCAGCAGCCCTAATCTCGGGGGGACCCAGTACTTC. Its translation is CASSPNLGGTQYF.

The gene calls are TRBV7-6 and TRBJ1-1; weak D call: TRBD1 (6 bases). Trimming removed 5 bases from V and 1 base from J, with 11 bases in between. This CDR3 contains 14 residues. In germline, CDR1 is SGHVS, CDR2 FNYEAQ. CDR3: CASSPGVSNTEAFF. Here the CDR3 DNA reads TGTGCCAGCAGCCCAGGGGTGTCGAACACTGAAGCTTTCTTT.

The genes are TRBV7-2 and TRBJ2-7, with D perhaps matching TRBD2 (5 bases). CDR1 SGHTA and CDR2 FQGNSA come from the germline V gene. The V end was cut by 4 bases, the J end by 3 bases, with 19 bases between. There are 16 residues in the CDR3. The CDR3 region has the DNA TGTGCCAGCAGCTCTCGGGGTGGTCAAAACTTCTACGAGCAGTACTTC. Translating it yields CASSSRGGQNFYEQYF.

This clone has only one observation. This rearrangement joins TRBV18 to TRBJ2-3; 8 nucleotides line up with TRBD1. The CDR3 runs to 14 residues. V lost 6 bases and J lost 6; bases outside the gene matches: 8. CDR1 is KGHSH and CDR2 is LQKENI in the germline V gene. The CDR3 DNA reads TGTGCCAGCTCGCGATCTCAGGGGGCCGATACGCAGTATTTT. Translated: CASSRSQGADTQYF.

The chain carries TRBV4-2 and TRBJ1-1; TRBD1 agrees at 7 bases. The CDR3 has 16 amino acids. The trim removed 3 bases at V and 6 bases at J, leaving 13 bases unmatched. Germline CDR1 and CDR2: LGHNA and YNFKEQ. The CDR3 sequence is CASSHSARSGGSEAFF. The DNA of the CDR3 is TGTGCCAGCAGCCACTCGGCCCGGTCAGGGGGTTCTGAAGCTTTCTTT.

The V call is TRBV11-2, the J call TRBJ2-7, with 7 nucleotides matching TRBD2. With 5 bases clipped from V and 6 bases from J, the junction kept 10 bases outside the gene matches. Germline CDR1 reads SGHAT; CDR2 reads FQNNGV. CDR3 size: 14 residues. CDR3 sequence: CASSTPSPSGEQYF. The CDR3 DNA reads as TGTGCCAGCAGCACTCCTTCGCCTAGCGGCGAGCAGTACTTC.

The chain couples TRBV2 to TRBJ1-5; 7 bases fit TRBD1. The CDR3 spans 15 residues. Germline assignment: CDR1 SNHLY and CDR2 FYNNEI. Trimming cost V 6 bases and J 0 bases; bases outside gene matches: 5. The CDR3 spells CASRRQGGSNQPQHF. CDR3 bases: TGTGCCAGCAGGCGACAGGGCGGTAGCAATCAGCCCCAGCATTTT.

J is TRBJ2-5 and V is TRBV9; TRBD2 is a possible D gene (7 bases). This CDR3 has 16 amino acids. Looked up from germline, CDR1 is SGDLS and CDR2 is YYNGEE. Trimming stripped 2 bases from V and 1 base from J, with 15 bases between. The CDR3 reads CASSVFRGAVQETQYF. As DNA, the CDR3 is TGTGCCAGCAGCGTTTTTCGGGGGGCTGTCCAAGAGACCCAGTACTTC. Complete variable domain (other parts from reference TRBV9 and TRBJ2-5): DSGVTQTPKHLITATGQRVTLRCSPRSGDLSVYWYQQSLDQGLQFLIQYYNGEERAKGNILERFSAQQFPDLHSELNLSSLELGDSALYFCASSVFRGAVQETQYFGPGTRLLVL.

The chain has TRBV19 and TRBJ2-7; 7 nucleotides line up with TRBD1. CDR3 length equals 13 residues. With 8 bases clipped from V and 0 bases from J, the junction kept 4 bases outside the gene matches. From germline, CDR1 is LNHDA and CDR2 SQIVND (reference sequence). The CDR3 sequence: CASQGQNSYEQYF. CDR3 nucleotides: TGTGCCAGTCAGGGACAGAACTCCTACGAGCAGTACTTC.

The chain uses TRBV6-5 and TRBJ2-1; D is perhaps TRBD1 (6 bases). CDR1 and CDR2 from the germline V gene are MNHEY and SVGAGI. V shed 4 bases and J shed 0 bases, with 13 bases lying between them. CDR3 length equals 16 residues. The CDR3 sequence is CASSSDSFSSYNEQFF. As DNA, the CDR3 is TGTGCCAGCAGTTCGGACAGTTTTAGCTCCTACAATGAGCAGTTCTTC.

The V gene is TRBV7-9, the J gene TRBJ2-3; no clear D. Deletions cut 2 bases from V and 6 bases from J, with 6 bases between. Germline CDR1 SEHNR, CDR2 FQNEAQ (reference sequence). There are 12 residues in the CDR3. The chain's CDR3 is CASSLMRDTQYF. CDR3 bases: TGTGCCAGCAGCTTAATGAGGGATACGCAGTATTTT.